This T cell receptor beta chain was obtained from a study of shared clonotypes between healthy human individuals. Naive CD4+ cells were CD45RA-selected; the remaining cells were memory. Trimming pared 3 bases from V and 2 bases from J, leaving 17 bases between. This CDR3 comprises 16 residues. The germline V gene has CDR1 SGDLS and CDR2 YYNGEE. As processed by the authors: ImmunoSEQ gave junction-only sequences without quality scores, so filtering differed. Only in-frame clones appear in the TCRdb table, and some are missing; sequencing was by immunoSEQ multiplex PCR. V and J calls and clone size are copied from that table; D and trimming were computed from the DNA. This sample yields about 1 million clones, of which more than 75% are seen a single time; under 0.65% belongs to the top ten. This clone was observed a handful of times.

The chain joins TRBV9 to TRBJ2-5; D possibly corresponds to TRBD1 (6 bases). The origin of this receptor is a man aged 18 to 30 in good health. Some clones in this sample may be carry-over from other donors' samples. Source material: memory CD4+ T cells from PBMCs. Stated subset: CD45RA-negative fraction. This CDR3 reads CASSAGFHRAQETQYF. In DNA form, the CDR3 reads TGTGCCAGCAGCGCCGGCTTCCACAGGGCTCAAGAGACCCAGTACTTC.